This T cell receptor (beta chain) was found in a study of cytomegalovirus exposure and HLA in healthy donors. Whole-study context: Approximately 190 million T cells yielded more than 90 million unique TCR beta sequences in earlier analysis. Study-wide findings and caveats: The study put 150 to 200 TCR beta chains on its list as cytomegalovirus-associated. Accounts indicate the classifier identified cytomegalovirus status with strong specificity and sensitivity.

This clone was seen a few times. The antigen remains unidentified. Looked up from germline, CDR1 is MDHEN and CDR2 is SYDVKM. The J segment lost 4 bases and the V segment lost 6 bases, leaving 7 bases of the junction unmatched. The CDR3 runs to 15 residues. Researchers ran the PCR with 60 Vbeta and 13 Jbeta primers. Some clones are missing from TCRdb's copy, which holds only in-frame ones; the method was immunoSEQ multiplex PCR. The profile covers about 200,000 clones, with roughly 13% appearing a single time and 7.8% taken by the ten largest. Although they were nominally healthy when sampled, donors likely had unrecorded immune exposures.

The sample comprised PBMCs. This sequence was found in a man aged 50 to 60 in good health and CMV-seropositive. The rearrangement uses TRBV28 and TRBJ1-2; 11 nucleotides agree with TRBD1. The CDR3 DNA sequence: TGTGCCAGCAGGGCGGGACAGGGGGTTTTCTATGGCTACACCTTC. It translates to CASRAGQGVFYGYTF.